Presented here are 12 T cell receptor beta chains from one specimen sequenced in a study of human T cells and chemical hapten exposure. TCRdb independently ran MiXCR on the RACE reads; one entry per CDR3 protein. In the table there are 180,000 or so distinct CDR3 sequences, almost 30% of which are singletons. Time point: pre-sensitization, week 0. Treatment indicated: therapeutic diphenylcyclopropenone sensitization with weekly scalp DPC. Sequenced material: whole blood, taken in connection with sensitization to the hapten diphenylcyclopropenone (DPC). All receptors derive from a woman aged 25 to 45 with alopecia areata. Some clones in this sample may be carry-over from other donors' samples.

On this clonotype: A much more abundant neighbour one base away suggests this may be a read error. This chain uses TRBV2 with TRBJ2-6; D remains ambiguous. CDR1 and CDR2 from the germline V gene are SNHLY and FYNNEI. Trimming left V 6 bases short and J 1 base short, with 1 base between. The CDR3 is made up of 12 amino acids. DNA of the CDR3: TGTGCCAGCAGGTCTGGGGCCAACGTCCTGACTTTC. This gives the protein CASRSGANVLTF.

This clonotype was detected only a few times. This sequence joins TRBV13 and TRBJ2-3, with 9 nucleotides matching TRBD2. The germline CDR1 and CDR2 sequences are PRHDT and FYEKMQ (reference sequence). CDR3 length: 16 residues. Trimming at V came to 3 bases and at J to 3 bases, leaving 7 bases not matched to a gene. The CDR3 nucleotides are TGTGCCAGCAGCTTTCGCGGGGGGGCCGGGACAGATACGCAGTATTTT. Its protein is CASSFRGGAGTDTQYF.

In this sample, this clonotype turned up a few times. This chain joins TRBV5-1 and TRBJ2-6; maybe TRBD2 (5 bases). The germline CDR1 and CDR2 sequences are SGHRS and YFSETQ. The CDR3 contains 19 residues. With 1 base removed from V and 4 bases from J, the gap between germline ends came to 21 bases. The DNA for the CDR3 is TGCGCCAGCAGCTTGTACGGAATAATTGCGGGTGGAGGGGCCAACGTCCTGACTTTC. Its protein product is CASSLYGIIAGGGANVLTF.

The chain joins TRBV7-8 to TRBJ2-3, with 8 nucleotides matching TRBD1. From germline, CDR1 is SGHVS and CDR2 FQNEAQ. With V trimmed by 5 bases and J by 3 bases, 13 bases remained unmatched. This CDR3 has 17 residues. The CDR3 DNA sequence: TGTGCCAGCAGCCCCCGGCCCTGGACAGGGAGTACAGATACGCAGTATTTT. This sequence encodes CASSPRPWTGSTDTQYF.

This clonotype was seen a few times. This chain joins TRBV7-9 and TRBJ2-1; 12 bases are shared with TRBD2. Per the germline V gene, CDR1 is SEHNR and CDR2 is FQNEAQ (reference sequence). J lost 9 bases, V lost 2 bases, and 8 bases had no gene match. The length of the CDR3 is 16 residues. This CDR3 reads CASSLPTSGSIVEQFF. In DNA, the CDR3 is TGTGCCAGCAGCTTACCGACTAGCGGGAGTATTGTTGAGCAGTTCTTC.

The chain combines TRBV25-1 with TRBJ1-2; maybe TRBD1 (5 bases). V lost 2 bases to trimming and J lost 8 bases, with 6 bases between them. This CDR3 has 11 residues. CDR1 is MGHDK, CDR2 SYGVNS, per germline. DNA of the CDR3: TGTGCCAGCAGTGAAACAGGCGGCTACACCTTC. As protein: CASSETGGYTF.

The V call is TRBV6-1, the J call TRBJ1-6, with D unresolved. This CDR3 contains 12 residues. Germline V CDR1 and CDR2: MNHNS, SASEGT. Trimming removed 4 bases from V and 7 bases from J, with 5 bases in between. The CDR3 DNA is TGTGCCAGCAGTGTAGGAAATTCACCCCTCCACTTT. Its protein is CASSVGNSPLHF.

The rearrangement links TRBV30 to TRBJ2-7, with 8 positions matching TRBD1. CDR1 is GTSNPN and CDR2 is SVGIG in the germline V gene (reference sequence). Trimming removed 2 bases from V and 7 bases from J; junction bases left unmatched: 1. The CDR3 extends over 11 amino acids. CDR3 amino acids: CAWSHRGEQYF. For the CDR3, the DNA is TGTGCCTGGAGTCACAGGGGGGAGCAGTACTTC.

This clonotype has more than one count but fewer than ten. The chain joins TRBV7-8 to TRBJ2-6; D may be TRBD1 (6 bases). The CDR3 runs to 17 residues. V lost 2 bases and J lost 0, with 11 bases in between. CDR1 is SGHVS, CDR2 FQNEAQ, per germline. CDR3 sequence reads: CASSLRQGLSGANVLTF. Written as DNA, the CDR3 is TGTGCCAGCAGCTTACGGCAGGGGCTCTCTGGGGCCAACGTCCTGACTTTC.

This clonotype showed up just a few times. This chain links TRBV7-6 with TRBJ2-1, with 8 bases identical to TRBD2. The CDR3 covers 15 residues. In germline, CDR1 is SGHVS, CDR2 FNYEAQ. V was clipped by 1 base and J by 4 bases; unmatched bases: 3. In DNA form, the CDR3 reads TGTGCCAGCAGCTTAGATCGGGAGGGGTACAATGAGCAGTTCTTC. It yields the protein CASSLDREGYNEQFF.

The chain combines TRBV6-6 with TRBJ1-5; D not resolved. The CDR3 extends over 15 amino acids. Trimming removed 6 bases at V and 0 bases at J, with 12 bases between. Germline V gene sequence: CDR1 MNHNY, CDR2 SVGAGI (reference sequence). The CDR3 region is CASSYVWRSNQPQHF. The CDR3 nucleotides read TGTGCCAGCAGCTACGTTTGGCGTAGCAATCAGCCCCAGCATTTT.

The genes are TRBV28 and TRBJ2-5; maybe TRBD2 (6 bases). The CDR3 is made up of 15 amino acids. The ends were cut back, 6 bases at V and 9 bases at J, with 23 bases in the middle. Germline V gene data show CDR1 as MDHEN and CDR2 as SYDVKM. In nucleotides, the CDR3 is TGTGCCAGCAGCCCCTCCATAGACACTGGAGGGGCCCAGTACTTC. It codes for CASSPSIDTGGAQYF. Full variable domain (missing parts from reference TRBV28 and TRBJ2-5): DVKVTQSSRYLVKRTGEKVFLECVQDMDHENMFWYRQDPGLGLRLIYFSYDVKMKEKGDIPEGYSVSREKKERFSLILESASTNQTSMYLCASSPSIDTGGAQYFGPGTRLLVL.